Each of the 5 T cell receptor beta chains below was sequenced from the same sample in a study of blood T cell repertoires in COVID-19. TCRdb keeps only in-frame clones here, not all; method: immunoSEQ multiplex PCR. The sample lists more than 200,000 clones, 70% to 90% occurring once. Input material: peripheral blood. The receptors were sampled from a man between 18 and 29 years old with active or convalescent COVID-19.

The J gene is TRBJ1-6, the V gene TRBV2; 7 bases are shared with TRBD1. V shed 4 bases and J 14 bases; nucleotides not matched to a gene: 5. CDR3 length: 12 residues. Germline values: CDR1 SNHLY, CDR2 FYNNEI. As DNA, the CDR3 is TGTGCCAGCAGTGTAAACAGGGGATCCCTCCACTTT. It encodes CASSVNRGSLHF.

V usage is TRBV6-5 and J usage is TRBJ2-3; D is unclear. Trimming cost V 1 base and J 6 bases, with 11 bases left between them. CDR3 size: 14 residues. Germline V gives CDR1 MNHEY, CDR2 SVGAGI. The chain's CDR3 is CASSYFPDLDTQYF. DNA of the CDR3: TGTGCCAGCAGTTACTTCCCCGACTTGGATACGCAGTATTTT.

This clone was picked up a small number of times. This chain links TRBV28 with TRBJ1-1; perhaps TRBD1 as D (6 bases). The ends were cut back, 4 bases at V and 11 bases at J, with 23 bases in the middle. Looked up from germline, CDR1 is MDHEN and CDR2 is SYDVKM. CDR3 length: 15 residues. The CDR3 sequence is CASSSLWGPGLTAFF. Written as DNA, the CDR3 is TGTGCCAGCAGTTCCCTTTGGGGGCCGGGTTTGACTGCTTTCTTT. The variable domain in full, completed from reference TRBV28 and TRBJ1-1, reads DVKVTQSSRYLVKRTGEKVFLECVQDMDHENMFWYRQDPGLGLRLIYFSYDVKMKEKGDIPEGYSVSREKKERFSLILESASTNQTSMYLCASSSLWGPGLTAFFGQGTRLTVV.

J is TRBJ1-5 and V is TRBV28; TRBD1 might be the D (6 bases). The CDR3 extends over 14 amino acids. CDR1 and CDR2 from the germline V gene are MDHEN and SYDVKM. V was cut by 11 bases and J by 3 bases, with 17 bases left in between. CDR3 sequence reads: CAGKSGTHNQPQHF. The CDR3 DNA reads TGTGCCGGAAAGAGTGGGACACACAATCAGCCCCAGCATTTT.

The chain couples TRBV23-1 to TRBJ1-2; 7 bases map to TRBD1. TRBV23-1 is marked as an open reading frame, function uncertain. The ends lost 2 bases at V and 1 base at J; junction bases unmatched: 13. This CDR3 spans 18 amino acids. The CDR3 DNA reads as TGCGCCAGCAGTCAAGCGGGCCGGGACAGCCATAGTAACTATGGCTACACCTTC. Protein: CASSQAGRDSHSNYGYTF.